These 26 T cell receptor beta chains were all obtained from the same sample, sequenced in a study of post-analysis software for immune sequencing data. The study's findings and limits: Among five TRBV segments more frequent in patients than controls were TRBV5-6, TRBV5-1 and TRBV20-1.

The library was made from cDNA and included unique molecular identifiers. TCRdb used MiXCR to reprocess the PCR reads, holding one entry per CDR3 protein. Of fewer than 850,000 distinct CDR3 sequences detected, roughly 27% appear once; the ten largest clones hold more than 0.55%. Their recognized antigens are unknown. The sequencing input was blood. Source of these receptors: a girl aged 5-17 years with multiple sclerosis.

The chain couples TRBV20-1 to TRBJ2-2; possibly TRBD2 for D (5 bases). CDR3 length: 15 residues. Trimming left V 6 bases short and J 4 bases short, with 18 bases between. Germline assignment: CDR1 DFQATT and CDR2 SNEGSKA (reference sequence). DNA for the CDR3: TGCAGTGCCCGGAGGCAGCCGACCCTCACCGGGGAGCTGTTTTTT. Amino acid sequence: CSARRQPTLTGELFF.

This chain connects TRBV20-1 to TRBJ2-5; 14 bases line up with TRBD2. The DNA end favors TRBJ2-7, so the J call may be wrong. CDR3 length: 14 amino acids. Per the germline V gene, CDR1 is DFQATT and CDR2 is SNEGSKA (reference sequence). The CDR3 nucleotides read TGCAGTGCTAGCCCGGGACTAGCGGGAGTCGAGCAGTACTTC. Residues: CSASPGLAGVEQYF.

Comments on this clonotype: An end of the junction does not agree with germline; a read error may underlie this. The chain links TRBV7-8 to TRBJ2-5; D unclear. CDR1 and CDR2 from the germline V gene are SGHVS and FQNEAQ. The CDR3 runs 16 residues. CDR3: CASCLASAVVTKTQYF. For the CDR3, the DNA is TGTGCCAGCTGCTTAGCCTCGGCCGTCGTGACGAAGACCCAGTACTTC.

The sample holds a few counts of this clonotype. This chain links TRBV2 with TRBJ1-4, with D possibly matching TRBD1 (6 bases). The CDR3 runs to 15 residues. CDR1 is SNHLY, CDR2 FYNNEI, per germline. The germline V and J ends were trimmed by 6 bases and 0 bases, with 11 bases remaining between them. CDR3 region: CASRRQATTNEKLFF. In DNA, the CDR3 is TGTGCCAGCAGGAGACAGGCAACAACTAATGAAAAACTGTTTTTT.

The chain links TRBV4-1 to TRBJ1-2, with unresolved D. The V and J ends lost 1 base and 2 bases respectively, with 11 bases between them. This CDR3 contains 15 residues. The germline gives CDR1 MGHRA, CDR2 YSYEKL. As DNA, the CDR3 is TGCGCCAGCAGCCAAGTTTGGGCGGAAAACTATGGCTACACCTTC. Amino acid sequence: CASSQVWAENYGYTF.

The V call is TRBV6-2 or TRBV6-3, the J call TRBJ1-1; D uncertain. Per the germline V gene, CDR1 is MNHEY and CDR2 is SVGEGT. The CDR3 has 15 amino acids. Trimming shortened V by 0 bases and J by 1 base, and 9 bases separated the two germline ends. CDR3 amino acids: CASSYSRLANTEAFF. For the CDR3, the DNA is TGTGCCAGCAGTTACTCGAGGCTAGCGAACACTGAAGCTTTCTTT.

This clonotype was seen more than once but under ten times. The chain is built from TRBV6-6 and TRBJ2-1, with 10 bases identical to TRBD1. CDR3 size: 14 residues. Germline loops: CDR1 MNHNY, CDR2 SVGAGI (reference sequence). V trimming: 6 bases; J trimming: 9 bases; junction bases outside the gene matches: 8. The CDR3 DNA is TGTGCCAGCAGCAGACAGGGGGCTACGAGTGAGCAGTTCTTC. It yields the protein CASSRQGATSEQFF.

The genes are TRBV29-1 and TRBJ2-5, with TRBD2 matching over 10 bases. V was pared by 7 bases and J by 4 bases, with 9 bases of the junction left unmatched. Germline values: CDR1 SQVTM, CDR2 ANQGSEA. CDR3 length: 14 residues. CDR3 protein: CSAPPTSGIETQYF. Written as DNA, the CDR3 is TGCAGCGCCCCCCCTACTAGCGGGATAGAGACCCAGTACTTC.

This chain joins TRBV27 and TRBJ1-2; TRBD1 aligns across 9 bases. This CDR3 is built from 16 residues. After removal of 6 bases from V and 0 bases from J, the junction contained 8 bases not matched to a gene. CDR1 and CDR2 (germline): MNHEY, SMNVEV (reference sequence). The CDR3: CASRRTQGAANYGYTF. The CDR3 DNA is TGTGCCAGCAGACGAACACAGGGGGCGGCTAACTATGGCTACACCTTC.

The rearrangement joins TRBV7-9 to TRBJ2-4; possibly TRBD1 for D (5 bases). The closer fit of TRBJ2-7 to the DNA end suggests the J call may be wrong. This CDR3 region has 17 residues. CDR1 and CDR2 from the germline V gene are SEHNR and FQNEAQ (reference sequence). In nucleotides, the CDR3 is TGTGCCAGCAGCGGCCTCGGTCCAGGGCGGCTTCCCTACGAGCAGTACTTC. This encodes CASSGLGPGRLPYEQYF.

This clonotype was observed a few times. This chain links TRBV28 with TRBJ1-4; D remains unclear. CDR3 length: 14 amino acids. Trimming stripped 6 bases from V and 7 bases from J, with 15 bases between. Germline V gene lookup returns CDR1 MDHEN and CDR2 SYDVKM. The CDR3 protein is CASRTSPRGEKLFF. In DNA form, the CDR3 reads TGTGCCAGCAGGACCTCCCCTCGGGGTGAAAAACTGTTTTTT.

V usage is TRBV9 and J usage is TRBJ2-1; TRBD2 matches 10 bases. With the DNA end fitting TRBJ2-7 better, the J assignment may be wrong. The germline CDR1 and CDR2 sequences are SGDLS and YYNGEE. CDR3 length: 15 amino acids. CDR3 DNA sequence: TGTGCCAGCAGCGTATCTAGCGGGAGAACCCATGAGCAGTACTTC. Translating it yields CASSVSSGRTHEQYF.

A remark on this clonotype: One junction end does not reproduce the germline sequence, and a read error may be involved. CDR3 region: CASGYGAEQFF. The DNA of the CDR3 is TGTGCCAGCGGTTACGGTGCTGAGCAGTTCTTC. The chain has TRBV6-2 or TRBV6-3 and TRBJ2-1; no clear D gene. The CDR3 runs 11 residues. The germline V gene has CDR1 MNHEY and CDR2 SVGEGT.

Concerning this clonotype: This may be a read error: a much more frequent sequence differs by one nucleotide. The chain couples TRBV24-1 to TRBJ2-1, with D possibly matching TRBD2 (5 bases). Trimming pared 3 bases from V and 2 bases from J, leaving 22 bases between. The CDR3 contains 19 residues. Germline loops: CDR1 KGHDR, CDR2 SFDVKD. The chain's CDR3 is CATSDVGSAALGPYNEQFF. The CDR3 nucleotides are TGTGCCACCAGTGATGTAGGGTCAGCGGCCCTCGGCCCCTACAATGAGCAGTTCTTC.

The chain uses TRBV2 and TRBJ2-1; the match to TRBD2 covers 8 bases. The ends lost 7 bases at V and 5 bases at J; junction bases unmatched: 10. CDR3 length: 15 amino acids. CDR1 SNHLY and CDR2 FYNNEI come from the germline V gene. In nucleotides, the CDR3 is TGTGCCAGCAACGAACGGAGCGGGGGAGACAATGAGCAGTTCTTC. This encodes CASNERSGGDNEQFF.

The rearrangement links TRBV7-9 to TRBJ2-3; 8 positions match TRBD1. V lost 7 bases and J lost 1; bases outside the gene matches: 7. This CDR3 comprises 15 residues. Germline CDR1 SEHNR, CDR2 FQNEAQ (reference sequence). CDR3 DNA: TGTGCCAGCAACCCATACAGGGGGGGCACAGATACGCAGTATTTT. Protein: CASNPYRGGTDTQYF.

This chain connects TRBV5-5 to TRBJ2-1; 7 bases line up with TRBD2. The V gene end was trimmed by 1 base and the J gene end by 4 bases; junction bases not matched to a gene: 11. CDR3 length: 17 residues. Germline V lookup: CDR1 SGHKS, CDR2 YYEKEE (reference sequence). The CDR3 here is CASSLIRVGGGYNEQFF. The CDR3 bases are TGTGCCAGCAGCTTGATTCGAGTGGGGGGGGGTTACAATGAGCAGTTCTTC.

This clonotype came up a few times. This chain connects TRBV10-3 to TRBJ2-5; 7 bases map to TRBD2. In germline, CDR1 is ENHRY, CDR2 SYGVKD. V lost 6 bases and J lost 4; bases outside the gene matches: 8. CDR3 length equals 14 residues. This CDR3 reads CAIRGLGAGETQYF. CDR3 nucleotides: TGTGCCATCAGAGGACTAGGTGCAGGAGAGACCCAGTACTTC.

The table lists this clonotype with many counts. The chain has TRBV20-1 and TRBJ2-4, with D perhaps matching TRBD1 (6 bases). The CDR3 is 11 amino acids. Germline CDR1 is DFQATT and CDR2 is SNEGSKA (reference sequence). The CDR3 sequence: CSQKQGNIQYF. CDR3 bases: TGCAGCCAAAAACAGGGCAACATTCAGTACTTC.

This clonotype showed up many times. The chain uses TRBV29-1 and TRBJ1-2; 9 bases match TRBD1. This CDR3 is built from 14 residues. V lost 6 bases to trimming and J lost 7 bases; unmatched junction nucleotides: 12. The germline gives CDR1 SQVTM, CDR2 ANQGSEA. The CDR3 DNA follows: TGCAGCGTGACCCAGGGACAGGGATCCTCTGGCTACACCTTC. This sequence encodes CSVTQGQGSSGYTF.

This chain connects TRBV6-4 to TRBJ1-2; the D is unclear. CDR3 length equals 8 residues. Germline CDR1 MRHNA, CDR2 SNTAGT. The CDR3 reads CGPAGYTF. DNA of the CDR3: TGTGGACCTGCTGGCTACACCTTC.

This clonotype showed up just a few times. This chain connects TRBV20-1 to TRBJ2-1; perhaps D is TRBD1 or TRBD2 (5 bases each). This CDR3 has 14 amino acids. Between the trimmed V and J ends, which lost 5 bases and 7 bases, there was a span of 18 bases. The germline V gene has CDR1 DFQATT and CDR2 SNEGSKA (reference sequence). CDR3 sequence: CSASGTLVENEQFF. CDR3 DNA: TGCAGTGCTTCCGGGACCTTAGTGGAAAATGAGCAGTTCTTC.

The chain couples TRBV7-9 to TRBJ1-1, with TRBD1 as a possible D gene (5 bases). This CDR3 has 13 residues. Germline CDR1 and CDR2: SEHNR and FQNEAQ (reference sequence). The V end lost 4 bases, the J end lost 6 bases, and 12 bases lay between the germline ends. The CDR3 loop is CASSSRWDPEAFF. DNA for the CDR3: TGTGCCAGCAGCTCCCGCTGGGACCCTGAAGCTTTCTTT.

The chain links TRBV12-3 or TRBV12-4 to TRBJ2-7; weak D call: TRBD1 (5 bases). The CDR3 runs to 13 residues. V was cut by 4 bases and J by 4 bases, with 11 bases left in between. The CDR3 is CASSYSQAYEQYF. CDR3 nucleotides: TGTGCCAGCAGTTACTCACAGGCTTACGAGCAGTACTTC.

V usage is TRBV6-4 and J usage is TRBJ2-2, with TRBD2 as a possible D gene (7 bases). The length of the CDR3 is 16 residues. CDR1 and CDR2 from the germline V gene are MRHNA and SNTAGT. V dropped 6 bases and J dropped 4 bases, with 18 bases sitting between them. The CDR3 reads CASSETAGEGTGELFF. The CDR3, as DNA: TGTGCCAGCAGCGAAACGGCAGGGGAGGGCACCGGGGAGCTGTTTTTT.

The count of this clonotype is one. A read error may produce the germline difference seen at one junction end. V gene TRBV5-1 combines with J gene TRBJ2-1, with 7 bases identical to TRBD2. CDR1 is SGHRS, CDR2 YFSETQ, per germline. This CDR3 is built from 14 residues. This CDR3 reads CAGSLGLTNNEQFF. CDR3 nucleotides: TGCGCCGGCAGCTTGGGACTAACCAACAATGAGCAGTTCTTC.